These T cell receptor beta chains were read from a single sample in a study of blood T cell repertoires in COVID-19. TCRdb's table, derived via immunoSEQ multiplex PCR, lists solely in-frame clones and lacks some. The data show roughly 30,000 clones, 84% seen once. Material for sequencing was peripheral blood. Receptors were obtained from a woman over 75 with acute or convalescent COVID-19. Each CDR3 is given with its conserved first and last residue. The order of the fields is J gene, D gene, clone size, V gene, CDR3 DNA, CDR3 protein. The D gene is left open where the match is weak. Clone size is given for some rows only: seen once, a few or many times, or a class if the clone is expanded.

j_gene: TRBJ1-2; d_gene: -; abundance: -; v_gene: TRBV30; CDR3nt: TGTGCCTGGAGTGGGCAGACAGACTATGGCTACACCTTC; CDR3aa: CAWSGQTDYGYTF
j_gene: TRBJ2-6; d_gene: TRBD2; abundance: -; v_gene: TRBV18; CDR3nt: TGTGCCAGCTCATTCTCTAGCGGGCCACTCTCTGGGGCCAACGTCCTGACTTTC; CDR3aa: CASSFSSGPLSGANVLTF
j_gene: TRBJ2-7; d_gene: TRBD2; abundance: -; v_gene: TRBV11-2; CDR3nt: TGTGCCAGCAGCTTAAGCGGGAGGAGCTCCTACGAGCAGTACTTC; CDR3aa: CASSLSGRSSYEQYF
j_gene: TRBJ2-1; d_gene: -; abundance: -; v_gene: TRBV20-1; CDR3nt: TGCAGTGCTCTTCGAGGGGAGCAGTTCTTC; CDR3aa: CSALRGEQFF
j_gene: TRBJ2-1; d_gene: TRBD1; abundance: -; v_gene: TRBV18; CDR3nt: TGTGCCAGCTCACCATCTACAGGGGTACACAATGAGCAGTTCTTC; CDR3aa: CASSPSTGVHNEQFF
j_gene: TRBJ1-5; d_gene: -; abundance: -; v_gene: TRBV6-5; CDR3nt: TGTGCCAGCAGCCTCTGGCCCAATCAGCCCCAGCATTTT; CDR3aa: CASSLWPNQPQHF
j_gene: TRBJ1-4; d_gene: -; abundance: -; v_gene: TRBV19; CDR3nt: TGTGCCAGTAGTGCCGGGAGGTCTGAAGGAAAACTGTTTTTT; CDR3aa: CASSAGRSEGKLFF
j_gene: TRBJ1-4; d_gene: TRBD1; abundance: -; v_gene: TRBV7-3; CDR3nt: TGTGCCAGCAGCTTCGGACAGGGTACTAATGAAAAACTGTTTTTT; CDR3aa: CASSFGQGTNEKLFF
j_gene: TRBJ2-7; d_gene: -; abundance: -; v_gene: TRBV9; CDR3nt: TGTGCCAGCAGCATCTCCGGGGGCGAGCAGTACTTC; CDR3aa: CASSISGGEQYF
j_gene: TRBJ1-5; d_gene: -; abundance: -; v_gene: TRBV6-5; CDR3nt: TGTGCCAGCAGTTTGACAAGGGACTCCAATCAGCCCCAGCATTTT; CDR3aa: CASSLTRDSNQPQHF
j_gene: TRBJ1-1; d_gene: -; abundance: -; v_gene: TRBV24-1; CDR3nt: TGTGCCACCAGTGATCAGGGGACACGGAACACTGAAGCTTTCTTT; CDR3aa: CATSDQGTRNTEAFF
j_gene: TRBJ1-2; d_gene: -; abundance: -; v_gene: TRBV6-1; CDR3nt: TGTGCCAGCAGTGAACCTCCAGGGAGCTACACCTTC; CDR3aa: CASSEPPGSYTF
j_gene: TRBJ2-5; d_gene: -; abundance: -; v_gene: TRBV6-2/TRBV6-3; CDR3nt: TGTGCCAGCAGTATAACTAGAGTCAGAGAGACCCAGTACTTC; CDR3aa: CASSITRVRETQYF
j_gene: TRBJ1-5; d_gene: TRBD1; abundance: -; v_gene: TRBV7-8; CDR3nt: TGTGCCAGCAGCGAGGGACAGGTAGGGTTGTCCCAGCATTTT; CDR3aa: CASSEGQVGLSQHF
j_gene: TRBJ2-2; d_gene: -; abundance: once; v_gene: TRBV28; CDR3nt: TGTGCCAGCCACCGTGCCGGGAGTACCGGGGAGCTGTTTTTT; CDR3aa: CASHRAGSTGELFF
j_gene: TRBJ2-5; d_gene: TRBD1; abundance: -; v_gene: TRBV5-4; CDR3nt: TGTGCCAGCAGCTTAGGCAGGGGGAAGGAGACCCAGTACTTC; CDR3aa: CASSLGRGKETQYF
j_gene: TRBJ2-7; d_gene: -; abundance: -; v_gene: TRBV9; CDR3nt: TGTGCCAGCAGCGTAGGGGCACCGGGGGTCCACGAGCAGTACTTC; CDR3aa: CASSVGAPGVHEQYF
j_gene: TRBJ2-7; d_gene: -; abundance: -; v_gene: TRBV7-9; CDR3nt: TGTGCCAGCAGCTTAGCGTCGGGTCCCTACGAGCAGTACTTC; CDR3aa: CASSLASGPYEQYF
j_gene: TRBJ2-7; d_gene: -; abundance: once; v_gene: TRBV18; CDR3nt: TGTGCCAGCTCACCAGAACTAGGATATACCTACGAGCAGTACTTC; CDR3aa: CASSPELGYTYEQYF
j_gene: TRBJ2-7; d_gene: TRBD1; abundance: few; v_gene: TRBV7-9; CDR3nt: TGTGCCAGCAGCAGCGCTCTCGGACAGGGGGGCGAGCAGTACTTC; CDR3aa: CASSSALGQGGEQYF
j_gene: TRBJ1-2; d_gene: -; abundance: -; v_gene: TRBV12-3/TRBV12-4; CDR3nt: TGTGCCAGCAGTTTAACGACACTCTATGGCTACACCTTC; CDR3aa: CASSLTTLYGYTF
j_gene: TRBJ2-2; d_gene: -; abundance: once; v_gene: TRBV5-4; CDR3nt: TGTGCCAGCAGCGGCGGGACAGACACCGGGGAGCTGTTTTTT; CDR3aa: CASSGGTDTGELFF
j_gene: TRBJ1-4; d_gene: -; abundance: -; v_gene: TRBV24-1; CDR3nt: TGTGCCACCAGTGATTCCTCCGCGAGTGAAAAACTGTTTTTT; CDR3aa: CATSDSSASEKLFF
j_gene: TRBJ2-1; d_gene: -; abundance: -; v_gene: TRBV5-1; CDR3nt: TGCGCCAGCAGCTTGGCTGGGCAGGGCGGTTTCGATGAGCAGTTCTTC; CDR3aa: CASSLAGQGGFDEQFF
j_gene: TRBJ1-2; d_gene: -; abundance: -; v_gene: TRBV29-1; CDR3nt: TGCAGCGTCTCGGACTACGACCTCTATGGCTACACCTTC; CDR3aa: CSVSDYDLYGYTF
j_gene: TRBJ2-2; d_gene: -; abundance: -; v_gene: TRBV30; CDR3nt: TGTGCCTGGAGTGTCTCCAGGGGAGACACCGGGGAGCTGTTTTTT; CDR3aa: CAWSVSRGDTGELFF
j_gene: TRBJ1-4; d_gene: -; abundance: -; v_gene: TRBV29-1; CDR3nt: TGCAGCGTTGCTCGTGAAAAACTGTTTTTT; CDR3aa: CSVAREKLFF
j_gene: TRBJ1-2; d_gene: TRBD1; abundance: -; v_gene: TRBV28; CDR3nt: TGTGCCAGCAGTTTTGGGAGAGGGGGCCAAGGCTACACCTTC; CDR3aa: CASSFGRGGQGYTF
j_gene: TRBJ1-2; d_gene: -; abundance: -; v_gene: TRBV6-1; CDR3nt: TGTGCCAGCAGTGAAGCCAGGTATGGCTACACCTTC; CDR3aa: CASSEARYGYTF
j_gene: TRBJ2-3; d_gene: TRBD1; abundance: -; v_gene: TRBV7-6; CDR3nt: TGTGCCAGCAGCACCTATACAGGGGGCAAAGATACGCAGTATTTT; CDR3aa: CASSTYTGGKDTQYF
j_gene: TRBJ1-2; d_gene: -; abundance: -; v_gene: TRBV6-5; CDR3nt: TGTGCCAGCAGTTACGCGGGGAATGGCTACACCTTC; CDR3aa: CASSYAGNGYTF
j_gene: TRBJ2-5; d_gene: -; abundance: -; v_gene: TRBV15; CDR3nt: TGTGCCACCAGCAGAGGGGCAGAGCAAGAGACCCAGTACTTC; CDR3aa: CATSRGAEQETQYF
j_gene: TRBJ2-7; d_gene: -; abundance: -; v_gene: TRBV7-2; CDR3nt: TGTGCCAGCAGCGCCACCTGGGGCCCCTACGAGCAGTACTTC; CDR3aa: CASSATWGPYEQYF
j_gene: TRBJ1-3; d_gene: -; abundance: -; v_gene: TRBV4-1; CDR3nt: TGCGCCAGCAGCCACCGTCCCGGGACACCCGGAAACACCATATATTTT; CDR3aa: CASSHRPGTPGNTIYF
j_gene: TRBJ1-1; d_gene: -; abundance: -; v_gene: TRBV5-1; CDR3nt: TGCGCCAGCAGCTCTACAGCGAACACTGAAGCTTTCTTT; CDR3aa: CASSSTANTEAFF
j_gene: TRBJ2-3; d_gene: TRBD1; abundance: -; v_gene: TRBV24-1; CDR3nt: TGTGCCACCAGTGATTTTCGGGACAGCCTACCAGATACGCAGTATTTT; CDR3aa: CATSDFRDSLPDTQYF
j_gene: TRBJ1-5; d_gene: -; abundance: -; v_gene: TRBV28; CDR3nt: TGTGCCAGCAGTCGTGGGGGGAGTTATAGCAATCAGCCCCAGCATTTT; CDR3aa: CASSRGGSYSNQPQHF
j_gene: TRBJ2-1; d_gene: TRBD2; abundance: -; v_gene: TRBV30; CDR3nt: TGTGCCTGGAACGGCGGGGGGTATGAGCAGTTCTTC; CDR3aa: CAWNGGGYEQFF
j_gene: TRBJ2-3; d_gene: -; abundance: -; v_gene: TRBV7-8; CDR3nt: TGTGCCAGCAGCTTAGCGGGGGGATTCACAGATACGCAGTATTTT; CDR3aa: CASSLAGGFTDTQYF
j_gene: TRBJ1-3; d_gene: -; abundance: -; v_gene: TRBV7-6; CDR3nt: TGTGCCAGCAGCTTAGCACAGAGCTCTGGAAACACCATATATTTT; CDR3aa: CASSLAQSSGNTIYF
j_gene: TRBJ2-5; d_gene: -; abundance: -; v_gene: TRBV4-1; CDR3nt: TGCGCCAGCAGCCAAGATAGGCAGCGCGAGACCCAGTACTTC; CDR3aa: CASSQDRQRETQYF
j_gene: TRBJ2-1; d_gene: TRBD1; abundance: -; v_gene: TRBV2; CDR3nt: TGTGCCAGCAGATCAGGGGGCAATGAGCAGTTCTTC; CDR3aa: CASRSGGNEQFF
j_gene: TRBJ1-1; d_gene: TRBD1; abundance: many; v_gene: TRBV9; CDR3nt: TGTGCCAGCAGCGTAGCCTACAGGGGCACTGAAGCTTTCTTT; CDR3aa: CASSVAYRGTEAFF
j_gene: TRBJ2-2; d_gene: -; abundance: -; v_gene: TRBV3-1/TRBV3-2; CDR3nt: TGTGCCAGCAGCCAAGAATTGGGGGGCACCGGGGAGCTGTTTTTT; CDR3aa: CASSQELGGTGELFF
j_gene: TRBJ2-3; d_gene: TRBD2; abundance: -; v_gene: TRBV10-3; CDR3nt: TGTGCCTCCAGGACTAGCGGGGGGAATACAGATACGCAGTATTTT; CDR3aa: CASRTSGGNTDTQYF
j_gene: TRBJ1-2; d_gene: TRBD1; abundance: -; v_gene: TRBV5-4; CDR3nt: TGTGCCAGCAGCCCGGGACAGGGCTATGGCTACACCTTC; CDR3aa: CASSPGQGYGYTF
j_gene: TRBJ2-1; d_gene: TRBD2; abundance: -; v_gene: TRBV5-1; CDR3nt: TGCGCCAGCAGCCTTAGCGGGAGGGCCGAAAACAATGAGCAGTTCTTC; CDR3aa: CASSLSGRAENNEQFF
j_gene: TRBJ1-5; d_gene: TRBD1; abundance: -; v_gene: TRBV18; CDR3nt: TGTGCCAGCTCCGAGATACAGGGGGTTCGTCAGCCCCAGCATTTT; CDR3aa: CASSEIQGVRQPQHF
j_gene: TRBJ2-1; d_gene: TRBD2; abundance: -; v_gene: TRBV9; CDR3nt: TGTGCCAGCAGCGTGATGGCGGGGGGATACAATGAGCAGTTCTTC; CDR3aa: CASSVMAGGYNEQFF